This TCR beta chain was recorded in a study of OX40 agonist ivuxolimab in advanced cancers. The overall study: Dose-escalation patients had hepatocellular carcinoma, melanoma, renal cell or head and neck cancer.

Patients were excluded for autoimmune disease history or systemic immunosuppression. Study-level points and caveats: Both CD4+ and CD8+ T cell populations in blood had undergone clonal expansion by week 6 at 0.1 to 3.0 mg/kg. Near-lowest levels of clonal expansion characterized partial responders at 0.1-3.0 mg/kg.

Assay used: immunoSEQ multiplex PCR; TCRdb lists only in-frame clones, some missing. In the table there are roughly 70,000 clones, 80% to 90% of which are singletons. There are 13 residues in the CDR3. Germline V gene sequence: CDR1 KGHSH, CDR2 LQKENI. The J segment lost 16 bases and the V segment lost 4 bases, leaving 10 bases of the junction unmatched. On this clone: The target antigen is unknown.

The gene calls are TRBV18 and TRBJ2-4; 10 bases fit TRBD2. The source of this sequence is an adult with an advanced solid tumor such as melanoma, head and neck, liver or kidney cancer. The sequences come from CD4+ or CD8+ T cells sorted from blood, collected in a trial of the OX40 agonist ivuxolimab. The CDR3 reads CASSLEREGLIYF. The CDR3 coding sequence is TGTGCCAGCTCACTTGAGCGGGAGGGCCTCATATACTTC.